Listed below are T cell receptor beta chains from one sample, sequenced in a study of OX40 agonist ivuxolimab in advanced cancers. The assay was immunoSEQ multiplex PCR, and TCRdb's table has in-frame clones only and misses some. Of 90,000 to 150,000 clones listed, roughly nine tenths are singletons. The sequenced sample was CD4+ or CD8+ T cells sorted from blood, obtained in a trial of the OX40 agonist ivuxolimab. The receptors stem from an adult with an advanced solid tumor such as melanoma, head and neck, liver or kidney cancer. Each CDR3 is given with its conserved first and last residue. The order of the fields is J gene, clone size, V gene, D gene, CDR3 DNA, CDR3 protein. D genes are given only for firm matches. The listing skips clone size in some rows; elsewhere it reads once, few, many or a size class.

TRBJ1-6 . TRBV11-3 . TGTGCCAGCAGCTTAGATCAAACGTCACCCCTCCACTTT CASSLDQTSPLHF
TRBJ2-3 . TRBV7-6 . TGTGCCAGCAGCTTAGCGCTTCGTGCAGATACGCAGTATTTT CASSLALRADTQYF
TRBJ2-4 . TRBV18 TRBD2 TGTGCCAGCTCACCAGAGGGAGGGATCAACATTCAGTACTTC CASSPEGGINIQYF
TRBJ2-1 . TRBV9 TRBD2 TGTGCCAGCAGCGTAGAGCCTAGCGGAGGTATTGAGCAGTTCTTC CASSVEPSGGIEQFF
TRBJ2-3 . TRBV7-2 . TGTGCCAGCAGCTTAGGAGCCCCTAGCACAGATACGCAGTATTTT CASSLGAPSTDTQYF
TRBJ1-3 . TRBV6-6 . TGTGCCAGCAGTTACTCCGGGATTGTAGACACCATATATTTT CASSYSGIVDTIYF
TRBJ2-3 . TRBV5-1 . TGCGCCAGCAGCCCGGGGGGCGGCAGGGATACGCAGTATTTT CASSPGGGRDTQYF
TRBJ2-2 . TRBV7-2 TRBD2 TGTGCCAGCAGTCGGACTAGCGGGGGGGCCGTCGGGGAGCTGTTTTTT CASSRTSGGAVGELFF
TRBJ2-3 . TRBV7-7 . TGTGCCAGCAGCCTGGGTGGCTATTTT CASSLGGYF
TRBJ2-3 . TRBV10-1 TRBD2 TGCGCCAGCAGTTCGGGGGGAGACACAGATACGCAGTATTTT CASSSGGDTDTQYF
TRBJ2-7 . TRBV5-1 . TGCGCCAGCAGCCCCCCCACAGGAACCTACGAGCAGTACTTC CASSPPTGTYEQYF
TRBJ2-7 . TRBV6-5 . TGTGCCAGCTCAACGGGCGCGGGGCTCGCCTACGAGCAGTACTTC CASSTGAGLAYEQYF
TRBJ1-1 . TRBV6-6 . TGTGCCAGCAGCCCCGGCGGGGGAATGAACACTGAAGCTTTCTTT CASSPGGGMNTEAFF
TRBJ2-5 . TRBV10-1 . TGCGCCACATCGCCCCGACTCCGGGAGACCCAGTACTTC CATSPRLRETQYF
TRBJ2-2 . TRBV2 . TGTGCCAGCAGGGAACTAGCAGGCACCGGGGAGCTGTTTTTT CASRELAGTGELFF
TRBJ2-3 once TRBV4-3 . TGCGCCAGCAGCCAAGAAGTCTCGAGAACGCAGTATTTT CASSQEVSRTQYF
TRBJ1-4 . TRBV18 . TGTGCCAGCTCCCGTGGGACGCAGGAAAAACTGTTTTTT CASSRGTQEKLFF
TRBJ2-1 . TRBV19 . TGTGCCAGTAGTATCCCCGGGTCCTACAATGAGCAGTTCTTC CASSIPGSYNEQFF
TRBJ2-7 . TRBV6-5 . TGTGCCAGCCAGCCCGGGGGGCTCTACGAGCAGTACTTC CASQPGGLYEQYF
TRBJ1-2 . TRBV5-1 . TGCGCCAGCAGCTTGGTTCCAGGAGATGCCTATGGCTACACCTTC CASSLVPGDAYGYTF
TRBJ2-5 . TRBV19 . TGTGCCAGTAGTATGGATTGGGGGGGCAGGGTGGAGACCCAGTACTTC CASSMDWGGRVETQYF
TRBJ2-3 . TRBV28 . TGTGCCAGCAGCGTGTCTCAGAAACCCACAGATACGCAGTATTTT CASSVSQKPTDTQYF
TRBJ2-2 . TRBV6-5 . TGTGCCAGTAAGACCGGGACACTGAACACCGGGGAGCTGTTTTTT CASKTGTLNTGELFF
TRBJ1-3 . TRBV7-9 TRBD1 TGTGCCAGCAGCTTAGCCTCAGGGGGCACTTCTGGAAACACCATATATTTT CASSLASGGTSGNTIYF
TRBJ2-3 . TRBV5-1 . TGCGCCAGCAGCCCTTGGGAGGCCCGGACAGATACGCAGTATTTT CASSPWEARTDTQYF
TRBJ1-4 . TRBV14 . TGTGCCAGCAGCCGTGCAACTAATGAAAAACTGTTTTTT CASSRATNEKLFF
TRBJ1-1 . TRBV19 . TGTGCCAGTATCAGGAGGGGGAGGGACACTGAAGCTTTCTTT CASIRRGRDTEAFF
TRBJ1-5 . TRBV7-2 TRBD1 TGTGCCAGCAGCGCCGGGACAGGGTATTATCAGCCCCAGCATTTT CASSAGTGYYQPQHF
TRBJ2-1 . TRBV5-1 . TGCGCCAGCAGCTTGCAAGAGGGGCTCAATGAGCAGTTCTTC CASSLQEGLNEQFF
TRBJ2-3 . TRBV5-1 . TGCGCCAGCAGTCTGGGGCTGACAGATACGCAGTATTTT CASSLGLTDTQYF
TRBJ1-1 . TRBV6-5 . TGTGCCAGCACCGACGCGAACACTGAAGCTTTCTTT CASTDANTEAFF
TRBJ2-2 few TRBV7-9 TRBD1 TGTGCCAGCAGCCGCGGACAGGGTTTAATCACCGGGGAGCTGTTTTTT CASSRGQGLITGELFF
TRBJ1-5 . TRBV21-1 . . CASSSVGQGARNQPQHF